The clone carrying this T cell receptor (beta chain) was counted at least ten times. Its antigen is unidentified. Without the conserved terminal phenylalanine or tryptophan, this CDR3 likely stems from a read error. The DNA is left out, because the CDR3 cannot be placed on it with certainty; the CDR3 is given as TCRdb lists it. The data derive from a study of T-cell memory formation after mild COVID-19. Study-level results: Among contracting clones, CD4+ were mainly CM/EM and CD8+ enriched in EMRA.

The CDR3 is 13 residues long, counting both termini. Germline V gene sequence: CDR1 LNHNV, CDR2 YYDKDF (reference sequence). TCRdb reprocessed the 5' RACE reads with MiXCR, giving one entry per CDR3 protein. This sample has 270,000 or so distinct CDR3 sequences, with over 15% found just once. V gene TRBV15 combines with J gene TRBJ2-3; no check of the table's D call, TRBD2, against the DNA was made. What was sequenced was PBMCs or a T cell subset sorted from them (not recorded which). The sequence was obtained from a man younger than 30 who had mild COVID-19 (a few samples of this study predate the infection). Cell type and time point are not known. CDR3 loop: CATSRDLSGGSGL.